These T cell receptor beta chains were read from a single sample in a study of shared clonotypes between healthy human individuals. Sequencing used immunoSEQ multiplex PCR; TCRdb keeps in-frame clones, though not all of them. The sample holds over a million clones; 98% to 99% are singletons and the top ten take approximately 0.4%. Input material: naive CD4+ T cells sorted from blood. The origin of the receptors is a man aged 25-45 years in good health. The CDR3 runs from the conserved cysteine through the conserved F or W. Each record gives: J gene, D gene, clone size, V gene, CDR3 DNA, CDR3 protein. The D gene is left open where the match is weak. The size entry is marked missing in some rows and otherwise reads once, few, many or a size class.

j_call: TRBJ1-5; d_call: -; clone_size: -; v_call: TRBV7-2; cdr3_nt: TGTGCCAGCAGTTTTTCTAGCAATCAGCCCCAGCATTTT; cdr3_aa: CASSFSSNQPQHF
j_call: TRBJ1-2; d_call: TRBD1; clone_size: once; v_call: TRBV6-5; cdr3_nt: TGTGCCAGCAGTTACTCTTTTACAGGGGGGTCTGGCTACACCTTC; cdr3_aa: CASSYSFTGGSGYTF
j_call: TRBJ2-3; d_call: TRBD2; clone_size: -; v_call: TRBV7-8; cdr3_nt: TGTGCCAGCAGCCGTAGCGGGAGGGCAGATACGCAGTATTTT; cdr3_aa: CASSRSGRADTQYF
j_call: TRBJ2-1; d_call: -; clone_size: -; v_call: TRBV29-1; cdr3_nt: TGCAGCGTTGAAGATCGGAAGGCTAGCAGCTCCTACAATGAGCAGTTCTTC; cdr3_aa: CSVEDRKASSSYNEQFF
j_call: TRBJ2-7; d_call: TRBD1; clone_size: once; v_call: TRBV5-1; cdr3_nt: TGCGCCAGCAGCTTGACCGGGACAGGGGACGAGCAGTACTTC; cdr3_aa: CASSLTGTGDEQYF
j_call: TRBJ2-1; d_call: -; clone_size: -; v_call: TRBV6-5; cdr3_nt: TGTGCCAGCAGTCAGGAAGGGTGGGGCAATGAGCAGTTCTTC; cdr3_aa: CASSQEGWGNEQFF
j_call: TRBJ1-1; d_call: -; clone_size: -; v_call: TRBV28; cdr3_nt: TGTGCCAGCAGTCCAAGAAGAGCGGGAACTGAAGCTTTCTTT; cdr3_aa: CASSPRRAGTEAFF
j_call: TRBJ2-7; d_call: -; clone_size: -; v_call: TRBV28; cdr3_nt: TGTGCCAGCAGTTTAAAACTGGAAAGGCAGTACTTC; cdr3_aa: CASSLKLERQYF
j_call: TRBJ1-5; d_call: -; clone_size: -; v_call: TRBV7-9; cdr3_nt: TGTGCCAGCAGCTCCGGGTATAGGGAGAATCAGCCCCAGCATTTT; cdr3_aa: CASSSGYRENQPQHF
j_call: TRBJ2-3; d_call: -; clone_size: -; v_call: TRBV28; cdr3_nt: TGTGCCAGCAGTTCACTTGGGGGGACAGATACGCAGTATTTT; cdr3_aa: CASSSLGGTDTQYF
j_call: TRBJ2-2; d_call: -; clone_size: -; v_call: TRBV7-7; cdr3_nt: TGTGCTAGCAGCTTTGGCTTACAGTGGGAGCTGTTTTTT; cdr3_aa: CASSFGLQWELFF
j_call: TRBJ2-7; d_call: TRBD1; clone_size: -; v_call: TRBV6-6; cdr3_nt: TGTGCCAGCAGTTACCCCGACAGGGCCAACGAGCAGTACTTC; cdr3_aa: CASSYPDRANEQYF
j_call: TRBJ2-2; d_call: TRBD2; clone_size: -; v_call: TRBV5-6; cdr3_nt: TGTGCCAGCAGCTGGAGGACTAGCGGGAGAAGAACCGGGGAGCTGTTTTTT; cdr3_aa: CASSWRTSGRRTGELFF
j_call: TRBJ1-4; d_call: -; clone_size: -; v_call: TRBV6-5; cdr3_nt: TGTGCCAGCAGAATAAGAAGGGGTGAAAAACTGTTTTTT; cdr3_aa: CASRIRRGEKLFF
j_call: TRBJ2-2; d_call: TRBD1; clone_size: -; v_call: TRBV7-2; cdr3_nt: TGTGCCAGCAGCTCTAACAGTTTGGGACAGGGGGCCGGGGAGCTGTTTTTT; cdr3_aa: CASSSNSLGQGAGELFF